The 7 T cell receptor beta chains given below trace back to one sample, sequenced in a study of blood T cell repertoires in COVID-19. Sequencing used immunoSEQ multiplex PCR; TCRdb keeps in-frame clones, though not all of them. The sample has 100,000 to 150,000 clones, approximately 80% seen once. The sample taken for sequencing was peripheral blood. Every receptor here comes from a man aged 35 to 55 with active or convalescent COVID-19.

This chain uses TRBV7-9 with TRBJ1-5; the D is unclear. V lost 5 bases, J lost 3 bases, and 5 bases lay in between. Per germline, CDR1 SEHNR and CDR2 FQNEAQ (reference sequence). The CDR3 spans 12 residues. For the CDR3, the DNA is TGTGCCAGCAGCAGACACAATCAGCCCCAGCATTTT. This translates into CASSRHNQPQHF.

Here the CDR3 DNA reads TGTGCCAGCAGCCTGGGGCCCGTCGGCACTGAAGCTTTCTTT. This codes for CASSLGPVGTEAFF. The chain couples TRBV13 to TRBJ1-1, with D possibly being TRBD1 (5 bases). Trimming cost V 5 bases and J 4 bases, with 14 bases left between them. Germline V gene sequence: CDR1 PRHDT, CDR2 FYEKMQ (reference sequence). The CDR3 contains 14 residues.

The V gene is TRBV5-4, the J gene TRBJ1-4, with a weak D call TRBD1 (5 bases). Germline CDR1 and CDR2: SGHNT and YYREEE (reference sequence). Deletions cut 0 bases from V and 8 bases from J, with 11 bases between. This CDR3 has 14 residues. In DNA, the CDR3 is TGTGCCAGCAGCTTGGCGCAGGGAGGCGAAAAACTGTTTTTT. As protein: CASSLAQGGEKLFF.

The chain combines TRBV7-9 with TRBJ1-5, with D tentatively TRBD1 (6 bases). Germline values: CDR1 SEHNR, CDR2 FQNEAQ (reference sequence). The germline V and J ends were trimmed by 5 bases and 1 base, with 12 bases remaining between them. CDR3 length: 15 residues. CDR3 sequence: CASSPGDASNQPQHF. The DNA for the CDR3 is TGTGCCAGCAGCCCAGGGGACGCAAGCAATCAGCCCCAGCATTTT.

The gene calls are TRBV29-1 and TRBJ2-1; 7 positions match TRBD2. Germline CDR1 and CDR2: SQVTM and ANQGSEA. The CDR3 extends over 14 amino acids. Unmatched junction bases numbered 9, after V lost 8 bases and J lost 2 bases. The chain's CDR3 is CSPVRGLTYNEQFF. CDR3 coding DNA: TGCAGCCCGGTTAGGGGACTAACCTACAATGAGCAGTTCTTC.

The chain uses TRBV19 and TRBJ2-1; 9 bases match TRBD1. With V trimmed by 5 bases and J by 14 bases, 7 bases remained unmatched. Germline V CDR1 and CDR2: LNHDA, SQIVND (reference sequence). The CDR3 is 12 residues long. CDR3 protein: CASSPRQGGKFF. The CDR3 nucleotides read TGTGCCAGTAGTCCTCGACAGGGGGGGAAGTTCTTC.

This chain connects TRBV12-5 to TRBJ2-7; possibly TRBD1 for D (5 bases). Per germline, CDR1 LGHNT and CDR2 FRNRAP. This CDR3 region has 15 residues. Deletions cut 5 bases from V and 3 bases from J, with 17 bases between. The CDR3 nucleotides are TGTGCTAGTGGTCCGCCTCGTCAGGGAAGCTACGAGCAGTACTTC. It translates to CASGPPRQGSYEQYF.